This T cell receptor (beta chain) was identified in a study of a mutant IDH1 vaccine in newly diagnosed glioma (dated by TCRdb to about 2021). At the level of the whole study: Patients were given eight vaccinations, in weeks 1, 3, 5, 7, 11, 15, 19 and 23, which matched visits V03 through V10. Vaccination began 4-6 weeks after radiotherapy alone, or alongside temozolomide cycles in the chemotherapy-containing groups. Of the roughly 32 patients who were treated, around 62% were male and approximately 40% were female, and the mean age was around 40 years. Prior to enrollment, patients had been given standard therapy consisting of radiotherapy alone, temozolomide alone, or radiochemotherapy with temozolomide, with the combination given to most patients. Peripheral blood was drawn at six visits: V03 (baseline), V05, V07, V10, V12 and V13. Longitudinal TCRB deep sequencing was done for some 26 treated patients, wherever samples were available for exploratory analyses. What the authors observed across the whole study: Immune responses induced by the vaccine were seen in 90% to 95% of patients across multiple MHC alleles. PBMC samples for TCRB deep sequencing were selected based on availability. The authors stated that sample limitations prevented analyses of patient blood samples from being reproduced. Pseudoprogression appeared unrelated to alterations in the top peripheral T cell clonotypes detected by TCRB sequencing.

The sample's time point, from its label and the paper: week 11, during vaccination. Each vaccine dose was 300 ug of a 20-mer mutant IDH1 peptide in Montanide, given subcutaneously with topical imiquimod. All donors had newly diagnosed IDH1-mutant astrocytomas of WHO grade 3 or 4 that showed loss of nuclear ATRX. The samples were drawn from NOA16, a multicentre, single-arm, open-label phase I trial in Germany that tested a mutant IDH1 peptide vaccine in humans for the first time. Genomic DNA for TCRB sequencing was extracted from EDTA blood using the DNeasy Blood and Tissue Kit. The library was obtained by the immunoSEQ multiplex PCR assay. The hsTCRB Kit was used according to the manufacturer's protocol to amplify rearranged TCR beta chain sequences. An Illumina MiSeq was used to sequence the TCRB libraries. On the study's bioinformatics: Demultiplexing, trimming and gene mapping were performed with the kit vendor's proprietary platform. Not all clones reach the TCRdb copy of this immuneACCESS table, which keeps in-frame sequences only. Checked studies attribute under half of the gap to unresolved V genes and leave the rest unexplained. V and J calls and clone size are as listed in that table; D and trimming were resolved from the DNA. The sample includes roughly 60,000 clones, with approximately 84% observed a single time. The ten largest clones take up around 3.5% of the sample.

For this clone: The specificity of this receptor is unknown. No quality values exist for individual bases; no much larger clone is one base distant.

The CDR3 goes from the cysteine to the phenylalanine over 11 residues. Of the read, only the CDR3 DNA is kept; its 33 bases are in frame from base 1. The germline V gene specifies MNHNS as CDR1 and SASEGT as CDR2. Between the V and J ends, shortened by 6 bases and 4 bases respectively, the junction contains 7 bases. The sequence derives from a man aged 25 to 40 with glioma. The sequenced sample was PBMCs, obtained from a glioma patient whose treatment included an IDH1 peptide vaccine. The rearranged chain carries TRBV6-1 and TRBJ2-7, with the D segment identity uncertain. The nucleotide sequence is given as TGTGCCAGCAGGGCATGGTACGAGCAGTACTTC. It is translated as CASRAWYEQYF.